The entry below describes one T cell receptor (beta chain). Other DNA sequences within the sample encode an identical CDR3. Across several immunoSEQ plates, the genomic DNA of each subset was split evenly. Only in-frame clones appear in the TCRdb table, and some are missing; sequencing was by immunoSEQ multiplex PCR. The table includes over 2,000,000 clones, around 93% detected once. CD45RO-negative, CCR7-positively selected cells formed the naive CD8 fraction, excluding terminally differentiated effector memory CD45RA+ cells. This entry belongs to a study of shared clonotypes between healthy human individuals. The overall study: There were three CD4 naive, three CD4 memory, two CD8 naive and one CD8 memory plates per donor.

V lost 3 bases, J lost 4 bases, and 7 bases stayed unmatched. The V gene's germline CDR1 is LNHDA and CDR2 SQIVND (reference sequence). CDR3 length: 15 residues. V is TRBV19 and J is TRBJ2-7; 9 bases agree with TRBD1. Sequencing used naive CD8+ T cells from PBMCs. The source of this sequence is a man between 18 and 35 years old in good health. Some clones in this sample may be carry-over from other donors' samples. The CDR3 coding sequence is TGTGCCAGTAGTATCGCCGGGACAGGGCCTTACGAGCAGTACTTC. Protein sequence: CASSIAGTGPYEQYF.